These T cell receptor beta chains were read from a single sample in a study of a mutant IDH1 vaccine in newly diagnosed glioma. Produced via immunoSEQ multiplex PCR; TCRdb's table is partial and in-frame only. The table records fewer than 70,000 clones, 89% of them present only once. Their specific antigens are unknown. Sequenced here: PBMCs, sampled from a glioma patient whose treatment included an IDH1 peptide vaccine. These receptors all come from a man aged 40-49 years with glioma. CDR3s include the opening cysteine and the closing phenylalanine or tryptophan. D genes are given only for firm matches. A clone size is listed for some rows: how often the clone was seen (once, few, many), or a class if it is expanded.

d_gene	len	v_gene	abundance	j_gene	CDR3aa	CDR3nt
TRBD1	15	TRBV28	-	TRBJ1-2	CASSLIGQVNYGYTF	TGTGCCAGCAGTTTAATTGGACAGGTGAACTATGGCTACACCTTC
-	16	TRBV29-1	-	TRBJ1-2	CSVEPFNRVENYGYTF	TGCAGCGTTGAGCCCTTTAACAGGGTAGAAAACTATGGCTACACCTTC
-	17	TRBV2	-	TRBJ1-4	CASSEGGAGATNEKLFF	TGTGCCAGCAGTGAGGGGGGCGCGGGCGCAACTAATGAAAAACTGTTTTTT
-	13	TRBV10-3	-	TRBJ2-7	CAIGSGVSYEQYF	TGTGCCATCGGTTCGGGTGTATCCTACGAGCAGTACTTC
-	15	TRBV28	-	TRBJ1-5	CASSADGGIDQPQHF	TGTGCCAGCAGCGCTGACGGCGGAATAGATCAGCCCCAGCATTTT
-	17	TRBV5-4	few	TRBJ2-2	CASSLGTTSVNTGELFF	TGTGCCAGCAGCTTGGGGACAACTTCTGTGAACACCGGGGAGCTGTTTTTT
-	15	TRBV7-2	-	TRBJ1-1	CASSPALGGRTEAFF	TGTGCCAGCAGCCCGGCTCTGGGGGGGCGGACTGAAGCTTTCTTT
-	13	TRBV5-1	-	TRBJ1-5	CASSRGRNQPQHF	TGCGCCAGCAGCCGGGGTCGCAATCAGCCCCAGCATTTT
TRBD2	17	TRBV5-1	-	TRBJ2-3	CASSLGLAGGTGDTQYF	TGCGCCAGCAGCTTGGGACTAGCGGGAGGGACAGGGGATACGCAGTATTTT
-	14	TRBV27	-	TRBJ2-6	CGGRGPSGANVLTF	TGCGGGGGCAGGGGCCCGTCTGGGGCCAACGTCCTGACTTTC
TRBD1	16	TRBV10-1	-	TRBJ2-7	CASSESRDRAYYEQYF	TGCGCCAGCAGTGAGTCTCGGGACAGGGCCTACTACGAGCAGTACTTC
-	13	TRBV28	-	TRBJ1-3	CASRDRSLNTIYF	TGTGCCAGCAGGGACAGAAGTCTAAACACCATATATTTT
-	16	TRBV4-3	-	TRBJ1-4	CASSQDLGGGNEKLFF	TGCGCCAGCAGCCAAGATTTGGGGGGAGGGAATGAAAAACTGTTTTTT
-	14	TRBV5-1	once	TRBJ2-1	CASSLGDAYNEQFF	TGCGCCAGCAGCTTGGGGGACGCCTACAATGAGCAGTTCTTC
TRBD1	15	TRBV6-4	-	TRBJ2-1	CASSDSTGTYNEQFF	TGTGCCAGCAGTGACTCGACAGGGACCTACAATGAGCAGTTCTTC
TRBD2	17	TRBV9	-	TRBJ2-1	CASSVDHWAGGYNEQFF	TGTGCCAGCAGCGTGGACCACTGGGCGGGGGGCTACAATGAGCAGTTCTTC
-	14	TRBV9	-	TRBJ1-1	CASSVEGQNTEAFF	TGTGCCAGCAGCGTAGAGGGGCAGAACACTGAAGCTTTCTTT
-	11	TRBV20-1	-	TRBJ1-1	CSARGGGPAFF	TGCAGTGCCCGAGGAGGGGGGCCAGCTTTCTTT
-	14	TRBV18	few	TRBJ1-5	CASSPGNSNQPQHF	TGTGCCAGCTCACCAGGGAATAGCAATCAGCCCCAGCATTTT
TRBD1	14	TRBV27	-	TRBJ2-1	CASTSGTAGNEQFF	TGTGCCAGCACCTCCGGGACAGCCGGTAATGAGCAGTTCTTC
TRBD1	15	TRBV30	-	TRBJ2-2	CAWSVSRGRTGELFF	TGTGCCTGGAGTGTCTCCAGGGGGCGTACCGGGGAGCTGTTTTTT
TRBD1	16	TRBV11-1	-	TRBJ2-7	CASSLEGQLSSYEQYF	TGTGCCAGCAGCTTAGAGGGACAGCTTAGCTCCTACGAGCAGTACTTC
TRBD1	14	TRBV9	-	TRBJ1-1	CASSVETGGRGAFF	TGTGCCAGCAGCGTAGAAACAGGGGGCCGCGGCGCTTTCTTT
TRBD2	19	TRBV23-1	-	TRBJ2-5	CASSQSCNPRTSGNETQYF	TGCGCCAGCAGTCAGAGTTGCAACCCTCGGACTAGCGGGAACGAGACCCAGTACTTC
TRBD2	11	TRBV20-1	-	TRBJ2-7	CSARLLAEQYF	TGCAGTGCTAGACTACTAGCGGAACAGTACTTC
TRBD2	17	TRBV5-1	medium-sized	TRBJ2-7	CASSSRPLAGVTYEQYF	TGCGCCAGCAGCTCCCGCCCCCTAGCGGGAGTCACCTACGAGCAGTACTTC
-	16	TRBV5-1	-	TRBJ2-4	CASSLVGGETKNIQYF	TGCGCCAGCAGCTTGGTCGGGGGTGAGACCAAAAACATTCAGTACTTC
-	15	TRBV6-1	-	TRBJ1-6	CASKGWDSYNSPLHF	TGTGCCAGCAAAGGGTGGGACTCCTATAATTCACCCCTCCACTTT
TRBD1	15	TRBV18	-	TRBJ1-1	CASSPGTGANTEAFF	TGTGCCAGCTCTCCCGGGACAGGGGCGAACACTGAAGCTTTCTTT
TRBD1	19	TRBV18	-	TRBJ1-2	CASSLGLSTGATRDYGYTF	TGTGCCAGCTCACTCGGGTTATCGACAGGGGCCACCCGGGACTATGGCTACACCTTC
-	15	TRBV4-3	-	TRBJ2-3	CASSQSLPATDTQYF	TGCGCCAGCAGCCAATCCCTCCCGGCGACAGATACGCAGTATTTT
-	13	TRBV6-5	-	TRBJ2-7	CASSSLTFYEQYF	TGTGCCAGCAGTTCCCTTACATTCTACGAGCAGTACTTC
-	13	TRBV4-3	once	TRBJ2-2	CASSLGIPGELFF	TGCGCCAGCAGCCTTGGGATCCCGGGGGAGCTGTTTTTT
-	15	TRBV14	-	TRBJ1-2	CASSQDKVAAYGYTF	TGTGCCAGCAGCCAAGACAAGGTGGCAGCTTATGGCTACACCTTC
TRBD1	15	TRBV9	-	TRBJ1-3	CASSVTGASGNTIYF	TGTGCCAGCAGCGTCACAGGGGCCTCTGGAAACACCATATATTTT
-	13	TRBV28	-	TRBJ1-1	CASTEPGSRLAFF	TGTGCCAGCACCGAACCGGGGTCTCGGCTAGCTTTCTTT
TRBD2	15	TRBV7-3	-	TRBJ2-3	CASGRTGLNTDTQYF	TGTGCCAGCGGACGAACGGGACTAAACACAGATACGCAGTATTTT
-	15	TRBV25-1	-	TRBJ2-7	CASSDPGGRGNEQYF	TGTGCCAGCAGTGACCCTGGAGGGAGAGGCAACGAGCAGTACTTC
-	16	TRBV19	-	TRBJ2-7	CASSRAAGQSAYEQYF	TGTGCCAGTAGCAGGGCTGCCGGGCAGTCAGCCTACGAGCAGTACTTC
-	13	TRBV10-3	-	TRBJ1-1	CAISESTAKEAFF	TGTGCCATCAGTGAGTCTACAGCGAAAGAGGCTTTCTTT
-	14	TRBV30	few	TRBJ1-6	CAWRRSSYNSPLHF	TGTGCCTGGAGGAGGAGCTCCTATAATTCACCCCTCCACTTT
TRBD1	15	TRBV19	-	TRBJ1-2	CASSIGTAPNYGYTF	TGTGCCAGTAGTATCGGGACAGCTCCTAACTATGGCTACACCTTC
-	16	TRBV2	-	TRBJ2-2	CASSVGQISNTGELFF	TGTGCCAGCAGTGTAGGGCAAATTTCGAACACCGGGGAGCTGTTTTTT
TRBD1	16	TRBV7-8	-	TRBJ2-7	CASNTKEGTDENEQYF	TGTGCCAGCAACACAAAAGAAGGGACAGACGAGAACGAGCAGTACTTC
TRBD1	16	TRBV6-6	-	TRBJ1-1	CASRDFRGTGETEAFF	TGTGCCAGCAGAGACTTCCGCGGGACAGGGGAAACTGAAGCTTTCTTT
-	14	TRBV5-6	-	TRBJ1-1	CASSFPPGMTEAFF	TGTGCCAGCAGCTTCCCTCCCGGGATGACTGAAGCTTTCTTT
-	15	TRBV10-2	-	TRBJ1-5	CASTERGAHNQPQHF	TGCGCCAGCACCGAGCGGGGGGCTCACAATCAGCCCCAGCATTTT
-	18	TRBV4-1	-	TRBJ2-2	CASSHIWGDLANTGELFF	TGCGCCAGCAGCCACATTTGGGGCGACCTTGCGAACACCGGGGAGCTGTTTTTT
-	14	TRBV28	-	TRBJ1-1	CASSFSGTRAEAFF	TGTGCCAGCAGTTTTTCCGGGACAAGGGCTGAAGCTTTCTTT
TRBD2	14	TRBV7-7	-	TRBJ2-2	CASGGSANTGELFF	TGTGCTAGCGGGGGCAGCGCGAACACCGGGGAGCTGTTTTTT
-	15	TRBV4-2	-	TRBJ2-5	CASSPIGGTQETQYF	TGTGCCAGCAGCCCTATCGGAGGGACCCAAGAGACCCAGTACTTC
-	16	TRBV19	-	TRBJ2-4	CASSIASSLAKNIQYF	TGTGCCAGTAGTATAGCGAGTTCCCTAGCCAAAAACATTCAGTACTTC